The 24 T cell receptor beta chains below all came from one sample that was sequenced in a study of blood T cells in healthy people across ages (dated by TCRdb to between 2014 and 2017). The library was made by 5' RACE. Data came from an Illumina HiSeq 2500. A second roughly 7 to 12 cycle PCR used a sample-barcoded 5' primer and a J-beta primer mix. The raw public data were reprocessed by TCRdb itself: fastp quality trimming at Q25, MiXCR clonotype calling, in-frame beta chains only. Rows with one shared CDR3 protein collapse into an entry with the most common genes and DNA. The sample table lists hundreds of thousands of distinct CDR3 sequences, roughly three fifths of them with a count of one. The ten largest clones represent 25% to 30% of the sample. Sequenced sample: blood. The receptors were sampled from a man aged 40-49 years in good health.

This clonotype was seen a few times. The chain employs TRBV28 and TRBJ1-4, with a possible D match to TRBD1 (5 bases). The germline V and J ends were trimmed by 6 bases and 0 bases, with 11 bases remaining between them. CDR1 is MDHEN, CDR2 SYDVKM, per germline. The CDR3 spans 15 residues. Written as DNA, the CDR3 is TGTGCCAGCAGAAGGGGCCCTGCAACTAATGAAAAACTGTTTTTT. Translated, it gives CASRRGPATNEKLFF.

This clonotype was seen many times. The genes are TRBV6-4 and TRBJ2-3, with D maybe TRBD1 (6 bases). Germline V gene data show CDR1 as MRHNA and CDR2 as SNTAGT. The CDR3 extends over 14 amino acids. Trimming pared 2 bases from V and 0 bases from J, leaving 6 bases between. CDR3 amino acids: CASSDGQSTDTQYF. The DNA of the CDR3 is TGTGCCAGCAGTGACGGACAGAGCACAGATACGCAGTATTTT.

This clonotype came up once. This may be a read error: a much more frequent sequence differs by one nucleotide. The J gene is TRBJ2-4, the V gene TRBV29-1, with D possibly matching TRBD2 (5 bases). V dropped 3 bases and J dropped 6 bases, with 15 bases sitting between them. Germline assignment: CDR1 SQVTM and CDR2 ANQGSEA. The CDR3 is 14 amino acids. The CDR3 protein is CSVDGRADGNIQYF. Here the CDR3 DNA reads TGCAGCGTTGACGGACGAGCGGATGGAAACATTCAGTACTTC.

The V gene is TRBV7-9, the J gene TRBJ2-7; possibly TRBD1 for D (5 bases). Trimming cost V 5 bases and J 3 bases, with 23 bases left between them. Germline V gene sequence: CDR1 SEHNR, CDR2 FQNEAQ (reference sequence). This CDR3 spans 17 amino acids. In DNA form, the CDR3 reads TGTGCCAGCAGCCCCGACCCGCGACAGAAGTCTCACTACGAGCAGTACTTC. Its protein product is CASSPDPRQKSHYEQYF.

V gene TRBV6-1 combines with J gene TRBJ2-3; D might be TRBD2 (6 bases). The CDR3 is made up of 12 amino acids. CDR1 is MNHNS, CDR2 SASEGT, per germline. The V gene lost 5 bases and the J gene lost 11 bases, with 14 bases spanning the gap. The CDR3 here is CASSPSGDGQYF. The CDR3 nucleotides read TGTGCCAGCAGTCCTTCGGGGGATGGGCAGTATTTT.

There are a few counts of this clonotype. This sequence joins TRBV29-1 and TRBJ2-1, with 12 bases lining up with TRBD2. V shed 7 bases, J shed 7 bases, and the junction held 8 bases outside the gene matches. The CDR3 sequence is 14 residues long. Germline-derived CDR1 and CDR2 are SQVTM and ANQGSEA. CDR3 sequence (DNA): TGCAGCGGCACTACTAGCGGGAGGTGGAATGAGCAGTTCTTC. It encodes CSGTTSGRWNEQFF.

This clonotype has just a few counts. The genes are TRBV7-2 and TRBJ2-4; a possible D gene is TRBD2 (5 bases). This CDR3 contains 16 residues. Between the trimmed V and J ends, which lost 1 base and 3 bases, there was a span of 13 bases. Germline CDR1 and CDR2: SGHTA and FQGNSA. CDR3 bases: TGTGCCAGCAGCTTAGACCACCGGGATGGCAAAAACATTCAGTACTTC. Translation: CASSLDHRDGKNIQYF.

The sample holds a few counts of this clonotype. V is TRBV27 and J is TRBJ2-3; 9 nucleotides agree with TRBD2. The ends lost 7 bases at V and 10 bases at J; junction bases unmatched: 15. The CDR3 is 15 residues long. Looked up from germline, CDR1 is MNHEY and CDR2 is SMNVEV (reference sequence). CDR3: CASKPSSAGGLAQYF. The CDR3 DNA is TGTGCCAGCAAACCATCCTCTGCGGGGGGGCTTGCGCAGTATTTT.

The rearrangement uses TRBV6-1 and TRBJ2-3, with 9 bases that match TRBD1. Unmatched junction bases numbered 9, after V lost 6 bases and J lost 2 bases. This CDR3 has 16 amino acids. CDR1 and CDR2 (germline): MNHNS, SASEGT. The CDR3 loop reads CASRRDRVGITDTQYF. In nucleotides, the CDR3 is TGTGCCAGCAGGAGGGACAGGGTAGGAATCACAGATACGCAGTATTTT.

V and J are TRBV20-1 and TRBJ2-1; D gene uncertain. CDR1 is DFQATT, CDR2 SNEGSKA, per germline (reference sequence). Deletions cut 3 bases from V and 5 bases from J, with 11 bases between. The CDR3 runs to 13 residues. CDR3 amino acids: CSASSWGHNEQFF. CDR3 DNA: TGCAGTGCTAGCTCATGGGGTCACAATGAGCAGTTCTTC.

The chain uses TRBV12-3 or TRBV12-4 and TRBJ1-2; no firm D call. The CDR3 sequence is 14 residues long. V lost 5 bases and J lost 3, with 13 bases in between. The CDR3 DNA reads as TGTGCCAGCAGTCCCGCGGATAAGCACTATGGCTACACCTTC. This translates into CASSPADKHYGYTF.

In regard to this clonotype: A much larger clone differs by one base, so this may be a read error. The V gene is TRBV29-1, the J gene TRBJ2-7; tentative D call: TRBD1 (5 bases). Germline CDR1 SQVTM, CDR2 ANQGSEA. V was cut by 7 bases and J by 5 bases, with 18 bases left in between. CDR3 length: 13 amino acids. As DNA, the CDR3 is TGCAGCGCCAGACAGCCTTCTACCCACGAGCAGTACTTC. Protein sequence: CSARQPSTHEQYF.

The chain carries TRBV5-1 and TRBJ2-5; 9 positions match TRBD2. This CDR3 has 16 amino acids. With V trimmed by 3 bases and J by 3 bases, 9 bases remained unmatched. Germline V lookup: CDR1 SGHRS, CDR2 YFSETQ. The CDR3 region is CASSSGLVAGEETQYF. The CDR3 DNA is TGCGCCAGCAGCTCGGGCTTAGTAGCGGGAGAAGAGACCCAGTACTTC.

The gene calls are TRBV25-1 and TRBJ1-1; 7 bases align to TRBD1. This CDR3 is built from 14 residues. Germline lookup yields CDR1 MGHDK and CDR2 SYGVNS. The V and J ends lost 6 bases and 3 bases, in that order; junction bases with no gene match: 7. CDR3 region: CASRHPGTDTEAFF. The CDR3 nucleotides are TGTGCCAGCAGGCATCCGGGGACAGACACTGAAGCTTTCTTT.

Only a few counts were recorded for this clonotype. The chain links TRBV15 to TRBJ2-7; 8 positions match TRBD2. The germline V gene has CDR1 LNHNV and CDR2 YYDKDF (reference sequence). With V trimmed by 0 bases and J by 4 bases, 8 bases remained unmatched. This CDR3 contains 16 residues. The chain's CDR3 is CATSRELSGVLYEQYF. The CDR3 nucleotides are TGTGCCACCAGCAGAGAACTTAGCGGGGTGTTATACGAGCAGTACTTC. The whole variable domain, filled in from reference TRBV15 and TRBJ2-7, reads DAMVIQNPRYQVTQFGKPVTLSCSQTLNHNVMYWYQQKSSQAPKLLFHYYDKDFNNEADTPDNFQSRRPNTSFCFLDIRSPGLGDTAMYLCATSRELSGVLYEQYFGPGTRLTVT.

This clonotype has more than one count but fewer than ten. This chain links TRBV20-1 with TRBJ1-2; D not resolved. Trimming took off 0 bases at V and 0 bases at J, with 8 bases between the two ends. CDR3 length: 14 amino acids. Germline V CDR1 and CDR2: DFQATT, SNEGSKA (reference sequence). CDR3 DNA sequence: TGCAGTGCTAGAGATATCTATTCTAACTATGGCTACACCTTC. Its protein is CSARDIYSNYGYTF.

The chain joins TRBV7-9 to TRBJ2-5, with TRBD1 matching 10 bases. Per germline, CDR1 SEHNR and CDR2 FQNEAQ (reference sequence). The CDR3 has 16 residues. J was trimmed by 5 bases and V by 3 bases; bases with no gene match: 9. The CDR3 loop is CASSFMTGGARETQYF. The CDR3 DNA is TGTGCCAGCAGCTTCATGACAGGGGGCGCACGGGAGACCCAGTACTTC.

The J gene is TRBJ2-1, the V gene TRBV15; no clear D. The DNA matches TRBJ2-7 better at its end, which makes the J call doubtful. CDR1 and CDR2 from the germline V gene are LNHNV and YYDKDF (reference sequence). The CDR3 runs 12 residues. This chain's CDR3 is CATSSAYNEQYF. The CDR3 region has the DNA TGTGCCACCAGCTCGGCCTACAATGAGCAGTACTTC.

J is TRBJ2-3 and V is TRBV7-2; 7 nucleotides agree with TRBD1. The CDR3 consists of 15 residues. Trimming removed 1 base from V and 8 bases from J; junction bases left unmatched: 9. From germline, CDR1 is SGHTA and CDR2 FQGNSA. The CDR3 sequence: CASSLDPTGWGTQYF. The CDR3 nucleotides read TGTGCCAGCAGCTTAGACCCGACAGGGTGGGGTACGCAGTATTTT.

The sample holds one count of this clonotype. This chain links TRBV3-1 with TRBJ2-1; 11 bases agree with TRBD2. The assigned J gene may be wrong: the sequence end matches TRBJ2-7 better. The CDR3 consists of 16 residues. Germline V gene lookup returns CDR1 LGHDT and CDR2 YNNKEL (reference sequence). The CDR3 nucleotides read TGTGCCAGCAGCCAAGCGGGACTAGCGGCCTACAATGAGCAGTACTTC. Encoded protein: CASSQAGLAAYNEQYF.

V and J are TRBV9 and TRBJ2-1, with TRBD2 matching over 10 bases. The junction had 9 bases not matched to a gene; V was cut back by 0 bases and J by 9 bases. Germline CDR1 reads SGDLS; CDR2 reads YYNGEE. The CDR3 has 16 residues. CDR3: CASSVVRLAGVGEQFF. CDR3 in DNA: TGTGCCAGCAGCGTAGTAAGGCTAGCGGGAGTCGGTGAGCAGTTCTTC.

The V and J genes are TRBV7-9 and TRBJ1-1; D ambiguous. The germline V gene encodes CDR1 SEHNR and CDR2 FQNEAQ (reference sequence). The V gene lost 5 bases and the J gene lost 3 bases, with 10 bases spanning the gap. The CDR3 consists of 13 residues. The DNA of the CDR3 is TGTGCCAGCAGCCGAGACATATACACTGAAGCTTTCTTT. Translated, it gives CASSRDIYTEAFF.

The chain has TRBV4-2 and TRBJ2-1; possibly TRBD1 for D (5 bases). V lost 0 bases, J lost 7 bases, and 13 bases lay in between. The CDR3 extends over 15 amino acids. Germline assignment: CDR1 LGHNA and CDR2 YNFKEQ. The CDR3 protein is CASSQDRQGTNEQFF. DNA of the CDR3: TGTGCCAGCAGCCAAGATCGCCAGGGTACGAATGAGCAGTTCTTC.

The gene calls are TRBV20-1 and TRBJ2-7; D is ambiguous. The DNA matches TRBJ2-1 better at its end, which makes the J call doubtful. Germline CDR1 DFQATT, CDR2 SNEGSKA (reference sequence). CDR3 length: 14 amino acids. Here the CDR3 DNA reads TGCAGTGCTAGAAACCTCGGGCGGTCCAATGAGCAGTTCTTC. Amino acid sequence: CSARNLGRSNEQFF.